This TCR beta chain was documented in a study of human T cells and chemical hapten exposure. Whole-study results and caveats: TCRs exceeding a frequency of 1 in 1000 stayed unchanged under DPC sensitization.

The sample holds a few counts of this clonotype. Its target is not known. Trimming left V 1 base short and J 2 bases short, with 14 bases between. The CDR3 loop spans 16 amino acids. Germline lookup yields CDR1 MGHRA and CDR2 YSYEKL. Blood, whole and unfractionated, served as the source for total RNA extraction. Per the original data handling: Sampled TCR counts reached a median of approximately 100,000 per sample, with values ranging from about 23,224 to 700,000. TCRdb used MiXCR to reprocess the 5' RACE reads, holding one entry per CDR3 protein. What appears here as the V and J calls and clone size reflects TCRdb's work, not the paper's. In the table there are about 140,000 distinct CDR3 sequences, around 4% of which are singletons.

This TCR came from a female donor in good health. The V and J genes are TRBV4-1 and TRBJ1-1; D is uncertain. CDR3 loop: CASSQGSSIFNTEAFF. The DNA for the CDR3 is TGCGCCAGCAGCCAAGGATCATCCATTTTTAACACTGAAGCTTTCTTT.